This section outlines one TCR beta chain sequence together with its context. TCRdb processed the 5' RACE reads anew with MiXCR; each CDR3 protein has one entry. The sample yields about half a million distinct CDR3 sequences, roughly 18% seen once. Germline V gives CDR1 MDHEN, CDR2 SYDVKM. Between the trimmed V and J ends, which lost 6 bases and 9 bases, there was a span of 9 bases. The CDR3 is 12 amino acids. This specimen comes from a study of T-cell memory formation after mild COVID-19. The receptor was isolated from an adult woman who had mild COVID-19 (a few samples of this study predate the infection). Cell type and time point are not known. The chain carries TRBV28 and TRBJ1-6; D is unresolved. The sample taken for sequencing was PBMCs or a T cell subset sorted from them (not recorded which). The CDR3 sequence is CASSVEPSPLHF. CDR3 sequence (DNA): TGTGCCAGCAGCGTAGAGCCTTCACCCCTCCACTTT. The full variable domain, with the rest looked up from reference TRBV28 and TRBJ1-6, is DVKVTQSSRYLVKRTGEKVFLECVQDMDHENMFWYRQDPGLGLRLIYFSYDVKMKEKGDIPEGYSVSREKKERFSLILESASTNQTSMYLCASSVEPSPLHFGNGTRLTVT.